This T cell receptor (beta chain) was recorded in a study of cytomegalovirus exposure and HLA in healthy donors. The donors (healthy individuals) were bone marrow donors. About this clone: The antigen remains undetermined.

Germline V gives CDR1 MNHEY, CDR2 SMNVEV (reference sequence). Trimming at V came to 3 bases and at J to 5 bases, leaving 5 bases not matched to a gene. CDR3 size: 14 residues. The study, taken as a whole, reports: TCR beta V segments were, for the most part, productive about 87% or about 30% of the time in an earlier analysis. Three CMV-associated chains proved CMV antigen-specific in vitro. Using a false discovery rate of 0.05, a later analysis showed that 16,000 or so TCR beta sequences were associated with HLA alleles.

60 Vbeta and 13 Jbeta primers were used in PCR. Produced via immunoSEQ multiplex PCR; TCRdb's table is partial and in-frame only. The sample has approximately 200,000 clones, about 80% seen once. The rearrangement links TRBV27 to TRBJ2-5, with 8 bases lining up with TRBD2. The sequenced sample was PBMCs. The sequence was obtained from a man in his thirties or forties in good health and CMV-seronegative. Here the CDR3 DNA reads TGTGCCAGCAGTTTTAGCGGGATGGGTGAGACCCAGTACTTC. This translates into CASSFSGMGETQYF.